Following are 4 T cell receptor beta chains from one sample sequenced in a study of shared clonotypes between healthy human individuals. TCRdb's table, derived via immunoSEQ multiplex PCR, lists solely in-frame clones and lacks some. This sample has roughly 490,000 clones, with over 60% found just once. Sequenced sample: PBMCs. The receptors were gathered from a woman aged 40 to 50 in good health. Some clones in this sample may be carry-over from other donors' samples.

The chain links TRBV18 to TRBJ1-1; D not certain. This CDR3 region has 13 residues. V lost 5 bases to trimming and J lost 8 bases, with 15 bases between them. Germline loops: CDR1 KGHSH, CDR2 LQKENI. The CDR3 sequence: CASSSVGDAEAFF. Here the CDR3 DNA reads TGTGCCAGCTCATCGGTAGGAGACGCAGAAGCTTTCTTT.

The V gene is TRBV4-3, the J gene TRBJ2-7, with 10 bases matching TRBD2. V was pared by 3 bases and J by 7 bases, with 12 bases of the junction left unmatched. There are 16 residues in the CDR3. CDR1 is LGHNA, CDR2 YSLEER, per germline. This CDR3 reads CASSHQIAGGRREQYF. DNA of the CDR3: TGCGCCAGCAGCCATCAGATAGCGGGAGGCCGGAGAGAGCAGTACTTC.

The table lists this clone with a few counts. The J gene is TRBJ1-4, the V gene TRBV25-1, with D possibly matching TRBD1 (6 bases). V lost 5 bases and J lost 8, with 18 bases in between. Germline assignment: CDR1 MGHDK and CDR2 SYGVNS. The CDR3 runs 15 residues. CDR3: CASSPALGGREKLFF. Here the CDR3 DNA reads TGTGCCAGCAGTCCCGCCTTAGGGGGGCGCGAAAAACTGTTTTTT.

The chain links TRBV28 to TRBJ2-7, with D perhaps TRBD2 (5 bases). Germline CDR1 and CDR2: MDHEN and SYDVKM. This CDR3 has 14 amino acids. V was trimmed by 6 bases and J by 1 base, leaving 13 bases between them. Here the CDR3 DNA reads TGTGCCAGCAGACAACGGGAACGATCCTACGAGCAGTACTTC. This encodes CASRQRERSYEQYF. The variable domain in full, completed from reference TRBV28 and TRBJ2-7, reads DVKVTQSSRYLVKRTGEKVFLECVQDMDHENMFWYRQDPGLGLRLIYFSYDVKMKEKGDIPEGYSVSREKKERFSLILESASTNQTSMYLCASRQRERSYEQYFGPGTRLTVT.